The following is a TCR beta chain sequence with its context. Which antigen it targets is not known. The record has no base qualities; no much larger clone is one base away. This sample is drawn from a study of blood T cells in healthy people across ages (dated by TCRdb to about 2015). Study-level background: Template switching captured roughly one uniquely barcoded TCR beta cDNA molecule per two T cells in model experiments. Age-related changes in TCR beta repertoire diversity were measured in the study by deep sequencing normalized with unique cDNA molecular identifiers. The donors were divided into four age groups: young (average around 17 years), middle-aged (approximately 41), aged (about 62) and long-lived (roughly 82). To avoid experimental bias, donors of different ages were randomly spread across the sequencing lanes. Using the same blood draw, the study looked at two additional independent replicas of 1 million unique cDNA reads for two donors, one aged 18 to 30 and the other aged 80 or older. Overall study results and their limits: Estimates of total diversity based on one million sequenced T cells were considered lower bounds and underestimates. Donor CMV infection status was unknown, potentially confounding age-related changes in expanded clonotypes. Observed TCR beta diversity per million T cells fell roughly linearly with age, and a significant reduction was already apparent by age around 40. Conclusive comparison of naive and antigen-experienced compartments was prevented by the profiling of bulk unsorted PBMCs. A strong correlation was found between observed TCR beta diversity and the percentage of naive T cells measured by flow cytometry. Compared with the aged group, the long-lived group had more naive CD4+ T cells, fewer expanded clones and increased TCR diversity, a pattern suggesting age selection.

In the germline V gene (reference sequence), CDR1 corresponds to LNHNV and CDR2 to YYDKDF. V loses 3 bases of germline sequence and J loses 0 bases, and the interval between the two ends is 12 bases. Counted from cysteine to phenylalanine, this CDR3 has 15 amino acids. Of the read, only the CDR3 DNA is kept; its 45 bases are in frame from base 1. Libraries were prepared through 5' RACE. TCRdb lists the instrument as Illumina HiSeq 2500. The second PCR ran for about 7 to 11 cycles and used a J-beta primer mix along with a sample-barcoded 5' primer. A template-switch 5' adaptor carrying 12 random nucleotides introduced a unique molecular identifier onto each TCR beta cDNA molecule. At least 2.5 million CDR3-containing paired-end reads were obtained from each sample. All of the RNA was converted into first-strand cDNA using the Mint cDNA synthesis kit, with a TRBC-specific oligonucleotide serving as the primer. After uracil-DNA glycosylase treatment, a first 18-cycle PCR used universal primers M1SS and BC2_uni_R on all cDNA. In the paper's pipeline: For normalization, 1 million high-quality reads were randomly selected from each sample, with every read carrying a distinct molecular identifier. Instead of being binned into consensus sequences, reads with shared molecular identifiers were discarded. CDR3 identification, clonotype clustering and error correction used MiTCR with a Q25 quality threshold and the strictest error-elimination algorithm. A nonparametric unseen species model with Euler transformation was used to estimate a lower bound on total TCR beta diversity. Clones were called with MiXCR by TCRdb after fastp trimmed the public reads at Q25, and only in-frame beta chains were retained. Every CDR3 protein is listed once, alongside the most common genes and DNA of its rows. The V and J calls were determined by TCRdb, not by the authors. The table for this sample lists around 900,000 distinct CDR3 sequences; roughly 51% of them were counted only once. The ten largest clones represent roughly 23% of the sample.

The donors were a few dozen Caucasian individuals from Russia, aged roughly 6 to 100 years, who were systemically healthy. Each donor gave ten milliliters of peripheral blood, collected into EDTA-treated Vacutainer tubes. Ficoll-Paque density-gradient centrifugation was used to isolate PBMCs, with at least 6 million obtained per sample. Trizol reagent was used to extract total RNA from PBMCs, with at least 6 micrograms per sample. Naive CD45RAhigh/CD27high T cell percentages were measured by flow cytometry on a PBMC aliquot from every donor. The rearrangement joined TRBV15 to TRBJ2-7; the D gene is perhaps TRBD1, from 5 matching bases. The clonotype comes from a woman aged 55-69 years in good health. Sequences were obtained from blood. The DNA is as follows: TGTGCCACCAGCAGTCGGAACAGGAGCTCCTACGAGCAGTACTTC. It codes for CATSSRNRSSYEQYF.